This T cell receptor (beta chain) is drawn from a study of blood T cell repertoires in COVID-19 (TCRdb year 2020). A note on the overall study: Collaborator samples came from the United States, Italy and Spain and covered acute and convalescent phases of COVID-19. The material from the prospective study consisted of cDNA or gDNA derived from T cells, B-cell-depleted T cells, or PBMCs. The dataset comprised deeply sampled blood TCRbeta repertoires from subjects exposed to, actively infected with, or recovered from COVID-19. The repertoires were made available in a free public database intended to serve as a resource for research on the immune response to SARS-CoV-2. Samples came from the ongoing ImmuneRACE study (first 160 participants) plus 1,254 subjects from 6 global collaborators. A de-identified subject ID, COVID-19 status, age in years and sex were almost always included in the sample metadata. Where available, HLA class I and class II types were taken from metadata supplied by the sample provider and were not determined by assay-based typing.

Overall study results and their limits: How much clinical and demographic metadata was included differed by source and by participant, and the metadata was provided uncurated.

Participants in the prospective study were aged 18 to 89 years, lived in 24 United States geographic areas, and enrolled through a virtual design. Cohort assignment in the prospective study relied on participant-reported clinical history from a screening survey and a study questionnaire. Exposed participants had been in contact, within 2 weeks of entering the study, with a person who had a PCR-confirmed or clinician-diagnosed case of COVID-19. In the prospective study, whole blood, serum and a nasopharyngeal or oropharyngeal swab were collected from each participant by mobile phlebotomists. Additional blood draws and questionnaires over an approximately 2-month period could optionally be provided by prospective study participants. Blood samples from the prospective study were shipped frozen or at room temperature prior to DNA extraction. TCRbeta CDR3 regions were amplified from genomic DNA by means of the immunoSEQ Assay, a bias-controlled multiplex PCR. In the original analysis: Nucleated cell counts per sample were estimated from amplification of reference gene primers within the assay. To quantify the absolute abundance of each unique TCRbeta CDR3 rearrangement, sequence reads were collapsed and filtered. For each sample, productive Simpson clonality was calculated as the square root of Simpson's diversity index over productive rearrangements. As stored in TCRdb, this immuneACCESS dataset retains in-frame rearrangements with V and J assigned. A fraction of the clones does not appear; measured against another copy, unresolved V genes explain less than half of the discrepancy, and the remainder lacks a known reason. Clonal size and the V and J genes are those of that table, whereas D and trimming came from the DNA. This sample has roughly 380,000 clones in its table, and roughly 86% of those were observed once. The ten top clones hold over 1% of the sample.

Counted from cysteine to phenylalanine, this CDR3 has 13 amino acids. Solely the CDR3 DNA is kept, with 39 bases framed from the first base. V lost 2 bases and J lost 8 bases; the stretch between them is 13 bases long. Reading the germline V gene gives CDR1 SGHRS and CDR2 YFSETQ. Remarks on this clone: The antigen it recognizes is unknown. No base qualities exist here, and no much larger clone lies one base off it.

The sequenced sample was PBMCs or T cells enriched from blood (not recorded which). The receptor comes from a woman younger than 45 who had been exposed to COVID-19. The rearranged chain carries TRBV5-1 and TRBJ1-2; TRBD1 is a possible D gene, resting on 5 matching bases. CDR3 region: CASSLAGPRGYTF. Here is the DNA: TGCGCCAGCAGCTTAGCGGGGCCTAGGGGCTACACCTTC.